This record covers a single T cell receptor (beta chain). Its target is unknown. With 4 bases clipped from V and 0 bases from J, the junction kept 4 bases outside the gene matches. CDR1 is SGHRS and CDR2 is YFSETQ in the germline V gene. CDR3 size: 15 residues. The source of the sample is a study of T cells in pancreatic ductal adenocarcinoma. General study points: Results skew toward the minority of patients with early-stage disease. Tumor-versus-blood clonality comparisons may be biased toward lower tumor diversity. Compared with tumor, blood showed more total productive templates and roughly 8-fold more clonotypes.

No neoadjuvant therapy was given to the selected pancreatic ductal adenocarcinoma patients before their surgery. Some clones are missing from TCRdb's copy, which holds only in-frame ones; the method was immunoSEQ multiplex PCR. The table lists about 4,800 clones, approximately 79% of them singletons. The clonotype originates from a human donor with pancreatic ductal adenocarcinoma. The donor label of this sample is uncertain. Sequencing was done on a sample of pancreatic tumor tissue. The chain has TRBV5-1 and TRBJ1-2, with TRBD1 matching over 9 bases. The CDR3 protein is CASSRTGGSNYGYTF. DNA of the CDR3: TGCGCCAGCAGCAGAACAGGGGGCTCTAACTATGGCTACACCTTC.